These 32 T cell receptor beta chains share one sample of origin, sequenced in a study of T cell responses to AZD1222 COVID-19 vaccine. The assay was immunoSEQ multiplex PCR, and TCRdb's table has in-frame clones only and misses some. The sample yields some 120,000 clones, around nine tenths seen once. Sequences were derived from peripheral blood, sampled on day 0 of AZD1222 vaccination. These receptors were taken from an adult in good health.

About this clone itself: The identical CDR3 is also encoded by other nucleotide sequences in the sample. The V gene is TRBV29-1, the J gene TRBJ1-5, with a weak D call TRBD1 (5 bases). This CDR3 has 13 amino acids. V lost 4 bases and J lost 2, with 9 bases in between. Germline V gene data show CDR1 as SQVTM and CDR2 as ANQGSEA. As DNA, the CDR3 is TGCAGCGTTGTTTCGGGGGGCAATCAGCCCCAGCATTTT. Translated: CSVVSGGNQPQHF.

The CDR3 sequence is CASSQVGTNYGYTF. CDR3 DNA: TGTGCCAGCAGCCAAGTCGGGACGAACTATGGCTACACCTTC. The rearrangement links TRBV14 to TRBJ1-2; a weak D match, TRBD1 (5 bases). This CDR3 spans 14 amino acids. The germline V gene encodes CDR1 SGHDN and CDR2 FVKESK. The V end was cut by 1 base, the J end by 2 bases, with 8 bases between. Full variable domain (missing parts from reference TRBV14 and TRBJ1-2): EAGVTQFPSHSVIEKGQTVTLRCDPISGHDNLYWYRRVMGKEIKFLLHFVKESKQDESGMPNNRFLAERTGGTYSTLKVQPAELEDSGVYFCASSQVGTNYGYTFGSGTRLTVV.

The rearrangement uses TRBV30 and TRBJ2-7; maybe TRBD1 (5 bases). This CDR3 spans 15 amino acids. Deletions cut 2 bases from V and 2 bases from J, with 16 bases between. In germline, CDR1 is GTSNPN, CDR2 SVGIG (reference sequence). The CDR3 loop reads CAWSLLPDSTYEQYF. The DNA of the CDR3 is TGTGCCTGGAGTCTACTGCCCGACAGTACCTACGAGCAGTACTTC.

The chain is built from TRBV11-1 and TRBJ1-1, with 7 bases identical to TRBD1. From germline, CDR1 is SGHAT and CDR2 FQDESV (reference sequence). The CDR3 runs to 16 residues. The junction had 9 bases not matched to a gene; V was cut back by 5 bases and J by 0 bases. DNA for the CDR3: TGTGCCAGCAGCCGATTAGGGGGCTCAGTGAACACTGAAGCTTTCTTT. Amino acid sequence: CASSRLGGSVNTEAFF.

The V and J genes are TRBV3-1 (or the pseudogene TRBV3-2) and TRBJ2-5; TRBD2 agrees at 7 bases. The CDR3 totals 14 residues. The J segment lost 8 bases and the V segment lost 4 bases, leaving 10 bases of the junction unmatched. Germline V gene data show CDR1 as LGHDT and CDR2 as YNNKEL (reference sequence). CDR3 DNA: TGTGCCAGCAGCCCTAACACCGGACTAGGAACCCAGTACTTC. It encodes CASSPNTGLGTQYF.

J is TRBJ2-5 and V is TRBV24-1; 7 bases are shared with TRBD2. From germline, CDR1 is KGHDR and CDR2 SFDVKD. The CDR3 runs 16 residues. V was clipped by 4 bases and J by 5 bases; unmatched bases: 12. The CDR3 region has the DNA TGTGCCACCAGTGACCCCAGCGGGGACTCCCGGGAGACCCAGTACTTC. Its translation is CATSDPSGDSRETQYF.

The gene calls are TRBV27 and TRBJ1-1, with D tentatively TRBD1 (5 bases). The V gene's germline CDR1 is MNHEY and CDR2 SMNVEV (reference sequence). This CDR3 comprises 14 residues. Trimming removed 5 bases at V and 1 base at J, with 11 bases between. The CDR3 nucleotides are TGTGCCAGCAGTCCCGGGACCGCGAACACTGAAGCTTTCTTT. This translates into CASSPGTANTEAFF.

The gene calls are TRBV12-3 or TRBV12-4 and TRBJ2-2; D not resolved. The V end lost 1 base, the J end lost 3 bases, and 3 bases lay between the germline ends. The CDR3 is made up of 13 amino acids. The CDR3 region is CASSLVDTGELFF. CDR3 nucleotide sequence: TGTGCCAGCAGTTTAGTGGACACCGGGGAGCTGTTTTTT.

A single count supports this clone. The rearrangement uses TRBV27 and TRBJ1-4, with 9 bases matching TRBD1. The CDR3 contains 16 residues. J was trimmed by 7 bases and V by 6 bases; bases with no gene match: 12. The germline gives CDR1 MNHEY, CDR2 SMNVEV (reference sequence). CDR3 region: CASSEGTGRPGEKLFF. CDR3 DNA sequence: TGTGCCAGCAGCGAAGGGACAGGGAGGCCTGGTGAAAAACTGTTTTTT.

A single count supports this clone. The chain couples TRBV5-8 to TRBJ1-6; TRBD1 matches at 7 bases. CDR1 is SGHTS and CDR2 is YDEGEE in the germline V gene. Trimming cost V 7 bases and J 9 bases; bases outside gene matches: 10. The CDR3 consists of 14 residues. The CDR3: CASSSRGDISPLHF. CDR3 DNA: TGTGCCAGCTCGAGCAGGGGGGACATTTCACCCCTCCACTTT.

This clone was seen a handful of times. The CDR3 nucleotides read TGTGCCAGCAGACTCACTCATCGGGGGGACAGTATAGGGGAGCTGTTTTTT. It specifies CASRLTHRGDSIGELFF. The chain joins TRBV3-1 (or the pseudogene TRBV3-2) to TRBJ2-2; D might be TRBD1 or TRBD2, each matching 7 bases. Germline V CDR1 and CDR2: LGHDT, YNNKEL (reference sequence). Trimming pared 6 bases from V and 8 bases from J, leaving 25 bases between. The CDR3 is made up of 17 amino acids.

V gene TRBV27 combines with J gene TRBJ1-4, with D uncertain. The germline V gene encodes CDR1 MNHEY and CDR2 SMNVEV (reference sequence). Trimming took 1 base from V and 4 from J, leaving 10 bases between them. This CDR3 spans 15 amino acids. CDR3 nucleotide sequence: TGTGCCAGCAGTTTATGGCCAGGCCGTAATGAAAAACTGTTTTTT. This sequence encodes CASSLWPGRNEKLFF.

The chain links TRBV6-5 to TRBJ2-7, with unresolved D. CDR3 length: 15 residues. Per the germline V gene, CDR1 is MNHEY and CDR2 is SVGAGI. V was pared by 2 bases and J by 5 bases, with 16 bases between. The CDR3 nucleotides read TGTGCCAGCAGTTACAGGGATTGGGGTGGGGACGAGCAGTACTTC. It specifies CASSYRDWGGDEQYF.

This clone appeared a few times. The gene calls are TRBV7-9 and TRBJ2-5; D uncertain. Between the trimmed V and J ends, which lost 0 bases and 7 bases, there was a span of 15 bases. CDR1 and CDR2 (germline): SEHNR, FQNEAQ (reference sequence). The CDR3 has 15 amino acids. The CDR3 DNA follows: TGTGCCAGCAGCTTAGCCAGGACCATAAAGGGGACCCAGTACTTC. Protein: CASSLARTIKGTQYF. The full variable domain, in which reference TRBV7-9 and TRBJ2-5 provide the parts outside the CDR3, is DTGVSQNPRHKITKRGQNVTFRCDPISEHNRLYWYRQTLGQGPEFLTYFQNEAQLEKSRLLSDRFSAERPKGSFSTLEIQRTEQGDSAMYLCASSLARTIKGTQYFGPGTRLLVL.

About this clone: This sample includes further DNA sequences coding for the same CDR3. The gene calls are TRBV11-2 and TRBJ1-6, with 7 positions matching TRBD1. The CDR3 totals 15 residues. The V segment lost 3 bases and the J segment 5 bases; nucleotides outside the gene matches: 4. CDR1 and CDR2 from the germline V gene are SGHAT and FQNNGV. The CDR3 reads CASSFMGQNNSPLHF. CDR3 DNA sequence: TGTGCCAGCAGCTTCATGGGACAGAATAATTCACCCCTCCACTTT.

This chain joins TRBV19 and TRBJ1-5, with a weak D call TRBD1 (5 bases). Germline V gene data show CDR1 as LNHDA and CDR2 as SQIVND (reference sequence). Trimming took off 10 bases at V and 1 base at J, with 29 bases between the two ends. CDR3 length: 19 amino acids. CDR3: CATKRGMASGFGSNQPQHF. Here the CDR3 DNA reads TGTGCCACCAAGAGGGGCATGGCCTCAGGGTTTGGGAGCAATCAGCCCCAGCATTTT.

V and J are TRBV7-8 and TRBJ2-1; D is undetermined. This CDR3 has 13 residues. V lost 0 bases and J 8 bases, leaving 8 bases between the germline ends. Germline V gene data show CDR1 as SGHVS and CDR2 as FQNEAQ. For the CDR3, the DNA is TGTGCCAGCAGCTTAGCGGGTGGGTATGAGCAGTTCTTC. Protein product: CASSLAGGYEQFF. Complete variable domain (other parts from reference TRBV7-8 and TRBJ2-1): GAGVSQSPRYKVAKRGQDVALRCDPISGHVSLFWYQQALGQGPEFLTYFQNEAQLDKSGLPSDRFFAERPEGSVSTLKIQRTQQEDSAVYLCASSLAGGYEQFFGPGTRLTVL.

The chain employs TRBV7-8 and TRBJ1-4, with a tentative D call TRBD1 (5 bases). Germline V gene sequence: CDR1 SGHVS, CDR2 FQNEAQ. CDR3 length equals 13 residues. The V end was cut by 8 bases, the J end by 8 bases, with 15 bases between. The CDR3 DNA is TGTGCCAGCCGACAGTTCTTACAAGAAAAACTGTTTTTT. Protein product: CASRQFLQEKLFF.

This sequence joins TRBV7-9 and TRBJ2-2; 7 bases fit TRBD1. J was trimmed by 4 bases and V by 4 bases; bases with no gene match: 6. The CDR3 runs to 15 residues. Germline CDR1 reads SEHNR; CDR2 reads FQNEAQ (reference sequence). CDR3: CASSSGQASTGELFF. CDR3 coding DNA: TGTGCCAGCAGCTCCGGACAGGCGTCCACCGGGGAGCTGTTTTTT.

Written as DNA, the CDR3 is TGTGCCAGCAGTTGGGGGACCTTGGAAAAACTGTTTTTT. It codes for CASSWGTLEKLFF. J is TRBJ1-4 and V is TRBV6-6; possible D gene TRBD1, 5 bases. The V end was cut by 4 bases, the J end by 8 bases, with 11 bases between. The CDR3 covers 13 residues. CDR1 and CDR2 from the germline V gene are MNHNY and SVGAGI (reference sequence).

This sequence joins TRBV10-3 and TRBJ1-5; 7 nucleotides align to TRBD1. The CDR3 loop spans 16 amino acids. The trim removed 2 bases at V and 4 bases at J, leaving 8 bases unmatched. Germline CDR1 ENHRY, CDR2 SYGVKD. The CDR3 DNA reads TGTGCCATCAGTGAGGGGGGGACAGACTCGAATCAGCCCCAGCATTTT. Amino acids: CAISEGGTDSNQPQHF.

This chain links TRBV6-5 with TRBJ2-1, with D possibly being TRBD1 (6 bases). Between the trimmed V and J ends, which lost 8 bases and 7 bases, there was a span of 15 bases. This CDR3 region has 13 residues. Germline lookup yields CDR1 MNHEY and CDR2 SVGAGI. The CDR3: CASGGQNFNEQFF. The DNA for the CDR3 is TGTGCCAGCGGAGGACAGAATTTTAATGAGCAGTTCTTC.

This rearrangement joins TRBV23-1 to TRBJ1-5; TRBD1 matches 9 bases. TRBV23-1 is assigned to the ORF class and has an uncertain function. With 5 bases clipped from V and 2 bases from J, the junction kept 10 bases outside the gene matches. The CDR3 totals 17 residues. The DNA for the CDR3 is TGCGCCAGCAGTGGACGGACAGGGGCGGGCGGCAATCAGCCCCAGCATTTT. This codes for CASSGRTGAGGNQPQHF.

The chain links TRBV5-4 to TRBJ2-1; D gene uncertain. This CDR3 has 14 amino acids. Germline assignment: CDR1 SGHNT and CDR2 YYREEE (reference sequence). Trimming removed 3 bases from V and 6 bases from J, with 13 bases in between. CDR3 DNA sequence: TGTGCCAGCAGCTGGGCAACAAGATCCAATGAGCAGTTCTTC. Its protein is CASSWATRSNEQFF.

The CDR3: CASSHLIGQGNEKLFF. In nucleotides, the CDR3 is TGCGCCAGCAGCCACCTTATCGGACAGGGGAATGAAAAACTGTTTTTT. This chain uses TRBV4-1 with TRBJ1-4; 9 bases are shared with TRBD1. Germline CDR1 and CDR2: MGHRA and YSYEKL. J gave up 5 bases and V 3 bases, and 7 bases lay outside the gene matches. This CDR3 has 16 amino acids.

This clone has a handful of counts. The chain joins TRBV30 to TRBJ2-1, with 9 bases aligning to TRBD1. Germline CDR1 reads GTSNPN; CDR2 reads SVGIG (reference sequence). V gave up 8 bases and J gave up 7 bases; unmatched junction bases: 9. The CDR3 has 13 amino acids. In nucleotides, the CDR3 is TGTGCCGGTACAGGGGGCAGTAGGAATGAGCAGTTCTTC. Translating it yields CAGTGGSRNEQFF.

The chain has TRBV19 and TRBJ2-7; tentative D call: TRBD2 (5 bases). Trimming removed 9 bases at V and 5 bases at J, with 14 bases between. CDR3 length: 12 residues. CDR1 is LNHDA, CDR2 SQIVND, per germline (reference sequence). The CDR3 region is CASRGSYNEQYF. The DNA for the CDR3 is TGTGCCAGCCGGGGTAGTTACAACGAGCAGTACTTC. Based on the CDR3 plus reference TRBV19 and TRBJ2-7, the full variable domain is DGGITQSPKYLFRKEGQNVTLSCEQNLNHDAMYWYRQDPGQGLRLIYYSQIVNDFQKGDIAEGYSVSREKKESFPLTVTSAQKNPTAFYLCASRGSYNEQYFGPGTRLTVT.

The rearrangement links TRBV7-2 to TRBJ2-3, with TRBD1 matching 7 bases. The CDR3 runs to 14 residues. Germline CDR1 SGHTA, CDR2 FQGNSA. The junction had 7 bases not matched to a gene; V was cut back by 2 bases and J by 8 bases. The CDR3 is CASSLYTGVGTQYF. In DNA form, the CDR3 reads TGTGCCAGCAGCTTATACACAGGGGTCGGTACGCAGTATTTT. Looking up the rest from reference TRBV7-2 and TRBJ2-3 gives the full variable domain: GAGVSQSPSNKVTEKGKDVELRCDPISGHTALYWYRQSLGQGLEFLIYFQGNSAPDKSGLPSDRFSAERTGGSVSTLTIQRTQQEDSAVYLCASSLYTGVGTQYFGPGTRLTVL.

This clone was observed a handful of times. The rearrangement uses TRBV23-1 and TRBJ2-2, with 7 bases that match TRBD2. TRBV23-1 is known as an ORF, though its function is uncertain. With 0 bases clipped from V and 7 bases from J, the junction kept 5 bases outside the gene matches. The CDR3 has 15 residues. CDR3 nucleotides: TGCGCCAGCAGTCAATCGGGGGGGAGGGGCGGGGAGCTGTTTTTT. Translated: CASSQSGGRGGELFF.

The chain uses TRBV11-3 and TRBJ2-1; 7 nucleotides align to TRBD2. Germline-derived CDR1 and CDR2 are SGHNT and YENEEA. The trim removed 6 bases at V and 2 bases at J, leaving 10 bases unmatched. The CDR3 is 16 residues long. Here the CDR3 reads CASSGGERLTYNEQFF. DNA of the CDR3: TGTGCCAGCAGTGGGGGGGAACGATTAACCTACAATGAGCAGTTCTTC. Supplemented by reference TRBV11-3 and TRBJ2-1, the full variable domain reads EAGVVQSPRYKIIEKKQPVAFWCNPISGHNTLYWYLQNLGQGPELLIRYENEEAVDDSQLPKDRFSAERLKGVDSTLKIQPAELGDSAVYLCASSGGERLTYNEQFFGPGTRLTVL.

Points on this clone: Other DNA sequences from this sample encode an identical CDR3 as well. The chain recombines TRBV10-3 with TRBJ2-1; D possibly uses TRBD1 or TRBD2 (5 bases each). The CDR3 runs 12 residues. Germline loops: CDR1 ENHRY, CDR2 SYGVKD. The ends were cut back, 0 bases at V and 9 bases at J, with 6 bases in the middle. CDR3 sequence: CAISESGGEQFF. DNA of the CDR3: TGTGCCATCAGTGAGTCTGGGGGTGAGCAGTTCTTC.

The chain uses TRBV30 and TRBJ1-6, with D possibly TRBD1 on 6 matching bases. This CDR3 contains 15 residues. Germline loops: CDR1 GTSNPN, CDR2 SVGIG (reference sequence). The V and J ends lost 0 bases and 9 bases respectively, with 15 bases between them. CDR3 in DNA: TGTGCCTGGAGTGTCGGTGGGGGCGCGGGTTCACCCCTCCACTTT. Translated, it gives CAWSVGGGAGSPLHF.